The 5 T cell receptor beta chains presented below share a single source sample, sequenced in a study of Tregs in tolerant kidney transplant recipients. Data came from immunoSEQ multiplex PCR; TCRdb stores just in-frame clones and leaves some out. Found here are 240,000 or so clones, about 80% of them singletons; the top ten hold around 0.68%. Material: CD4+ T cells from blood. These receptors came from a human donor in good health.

The CDR3 spells CASKRGTDEQYF. CDR3 in DNA: TGTGCCAGCAAGCGCGGGACCGACGAGCAGTACTTC. The V and J genes are TRBV2 and TRBJ2-5; the D gene is possibly TRBD2 (6 bases). The end of the DNA fits TRBJ2-7 better, so the J call may be wrong. CDR1 and CDR2 from the germline V gene are SNHLY and FYNNEI. The CDR3 extends over 12 amino acids.

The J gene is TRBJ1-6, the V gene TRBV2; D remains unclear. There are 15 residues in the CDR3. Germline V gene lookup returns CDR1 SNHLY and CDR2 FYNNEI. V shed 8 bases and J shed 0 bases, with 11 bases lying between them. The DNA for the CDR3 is TGTGCCAGCGTTTGGGGAAACTCCTATAATTCACCCCTCCACTTT. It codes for CASVWGNSYNSPLHF.

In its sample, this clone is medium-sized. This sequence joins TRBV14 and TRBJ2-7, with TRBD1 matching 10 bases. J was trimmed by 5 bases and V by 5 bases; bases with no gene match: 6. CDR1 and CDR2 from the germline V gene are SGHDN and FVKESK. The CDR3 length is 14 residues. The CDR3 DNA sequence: TGTGCCAGCAGCTCCCGGGACAGGGGCAACGAGCAGTACTTC. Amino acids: CASSSRDRGNEQYF.

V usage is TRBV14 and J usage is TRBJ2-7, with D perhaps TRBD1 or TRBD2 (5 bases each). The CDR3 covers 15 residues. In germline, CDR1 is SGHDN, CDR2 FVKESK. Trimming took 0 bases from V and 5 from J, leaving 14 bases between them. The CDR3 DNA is TGTGCCAGCAGCCAAGATTGGGGGAGCACAGACGAGCAGTACTTC. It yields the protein CASSQDWGSTDEQYF.

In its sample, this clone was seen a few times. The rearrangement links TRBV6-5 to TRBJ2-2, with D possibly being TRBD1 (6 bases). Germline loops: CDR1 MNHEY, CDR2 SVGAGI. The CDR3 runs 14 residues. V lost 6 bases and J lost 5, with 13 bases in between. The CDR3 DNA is TGTGCCAGCAGCCGGGACATTCTTACCGGGGAGCTGTTTTTT. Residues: CASSRDILTGELFF.